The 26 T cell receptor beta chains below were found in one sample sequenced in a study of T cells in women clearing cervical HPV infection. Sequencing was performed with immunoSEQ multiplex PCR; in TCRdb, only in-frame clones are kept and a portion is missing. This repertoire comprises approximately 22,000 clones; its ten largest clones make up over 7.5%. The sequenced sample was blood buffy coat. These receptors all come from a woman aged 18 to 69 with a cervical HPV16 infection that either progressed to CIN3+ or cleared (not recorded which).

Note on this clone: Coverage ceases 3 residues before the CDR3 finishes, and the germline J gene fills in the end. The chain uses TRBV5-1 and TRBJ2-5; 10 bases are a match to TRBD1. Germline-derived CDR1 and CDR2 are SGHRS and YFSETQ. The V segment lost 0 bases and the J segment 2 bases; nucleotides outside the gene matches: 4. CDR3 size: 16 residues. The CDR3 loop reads CASSLGQGAPQETQYF. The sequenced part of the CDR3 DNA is TGCGCCAGCAGCTTGGGACAGGGGGCGCCTCAAGAGACC.

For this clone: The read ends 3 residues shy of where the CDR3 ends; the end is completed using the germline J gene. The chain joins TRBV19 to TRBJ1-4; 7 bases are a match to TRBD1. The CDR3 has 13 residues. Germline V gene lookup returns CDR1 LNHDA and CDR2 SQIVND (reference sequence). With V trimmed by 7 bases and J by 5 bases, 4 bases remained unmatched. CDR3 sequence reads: CASKGQTNEKLFF. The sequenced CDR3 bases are TGTGCCAGTAAGGGACAGACAAATGAAAAA.

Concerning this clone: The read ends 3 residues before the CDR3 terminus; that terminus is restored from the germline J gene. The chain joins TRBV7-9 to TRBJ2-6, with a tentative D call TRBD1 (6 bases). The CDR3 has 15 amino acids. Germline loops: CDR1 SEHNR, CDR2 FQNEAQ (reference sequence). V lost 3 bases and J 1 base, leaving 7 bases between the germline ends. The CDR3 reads CASSFRGSGANVLTF. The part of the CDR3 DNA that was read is TGTGCCAGCAGCTTCAGGGGTTCTGGGGCCAACGTC.

Incomplete CDR3 DNA: TGTGCCAGCATTTCAGCGGGAGGAGCAGATACG. Its protein is CASISAGGADT. The full CDR3 is CASISAGGADTQYF. V usage is TRBV2 and J usage is TRBJ2-3; 9 bases fit TRBD2. The CDR3 extends 3 residues past the end of the read, so its final part is completed from the germline J gene. The CDR3 contains 14 residues. CDR1 is SNHLY, CDR2 FYNNEI, per germline. V was pared by 7 bases and J by 4 bases, with 6 bases of the junction left unmatched.

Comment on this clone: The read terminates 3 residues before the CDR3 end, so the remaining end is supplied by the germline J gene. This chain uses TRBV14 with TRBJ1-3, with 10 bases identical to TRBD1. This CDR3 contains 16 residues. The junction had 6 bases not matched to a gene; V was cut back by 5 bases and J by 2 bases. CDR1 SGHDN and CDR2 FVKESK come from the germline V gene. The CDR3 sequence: CASSDWDRGTGNTIYF. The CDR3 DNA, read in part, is TGTGCCAGCAGCGACTGGGACAGGGGAACTGGAAACACC.

The sequenced part of the CDR3 DNA is TGTGCCAGCAGTGAACTCCAGGGTAACCATGAG. It is translated as CASSELQGNHE. From start to end, the CDR3 is CASSELQGNHEQFF. The chain combines TRBV12-3 or TRBV12-4 with TRBJ2-1; maybe TRBD1 (5 bases). The DNA ends 3 residues before the CDR3 does, and the rest of the CDR3 is filled in from the germline J gene. CDR3 length: 14 residues. Trimming stripped 5 bases from V and 8 bases from J, with 16 bases between.

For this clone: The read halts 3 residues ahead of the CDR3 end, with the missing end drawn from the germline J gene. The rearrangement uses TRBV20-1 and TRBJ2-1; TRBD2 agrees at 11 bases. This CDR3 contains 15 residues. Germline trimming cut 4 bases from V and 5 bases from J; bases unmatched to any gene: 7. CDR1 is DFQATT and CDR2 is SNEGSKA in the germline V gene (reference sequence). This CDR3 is CSATTTSGADNEQFF. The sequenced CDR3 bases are TGCAGTGCTACTACGACTAGCGGGGCTGACAATGAG.

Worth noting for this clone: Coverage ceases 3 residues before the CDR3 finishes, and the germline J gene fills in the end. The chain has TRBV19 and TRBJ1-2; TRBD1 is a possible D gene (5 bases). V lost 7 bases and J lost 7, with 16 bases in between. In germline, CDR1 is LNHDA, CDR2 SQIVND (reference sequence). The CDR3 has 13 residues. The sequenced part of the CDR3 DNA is TGTGCCAGTACTTGGTCAGGGATGCGTGGC. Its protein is CASTWSGMRG. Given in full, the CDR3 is CASTWSGMRGYTF.

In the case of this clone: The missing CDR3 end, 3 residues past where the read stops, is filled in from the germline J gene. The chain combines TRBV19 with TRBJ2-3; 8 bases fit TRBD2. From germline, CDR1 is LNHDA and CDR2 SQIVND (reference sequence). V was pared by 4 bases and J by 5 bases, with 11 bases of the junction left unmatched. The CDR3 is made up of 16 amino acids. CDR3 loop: CASSTRRGGRGDTQYF. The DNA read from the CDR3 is TGTGCCAGTAGTACAAGACGGGGGGGCCGTGGAGATACG.

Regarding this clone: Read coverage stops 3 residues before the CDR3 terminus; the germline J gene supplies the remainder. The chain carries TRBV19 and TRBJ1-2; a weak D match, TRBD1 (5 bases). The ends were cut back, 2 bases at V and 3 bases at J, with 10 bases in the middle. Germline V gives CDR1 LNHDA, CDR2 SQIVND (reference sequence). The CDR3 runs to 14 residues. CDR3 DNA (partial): TGTGCCAGTAGTATATCGGCAGGGCACTATGGC. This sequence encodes CASSISAGHYG. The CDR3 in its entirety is CASSISAGHYGYTF.

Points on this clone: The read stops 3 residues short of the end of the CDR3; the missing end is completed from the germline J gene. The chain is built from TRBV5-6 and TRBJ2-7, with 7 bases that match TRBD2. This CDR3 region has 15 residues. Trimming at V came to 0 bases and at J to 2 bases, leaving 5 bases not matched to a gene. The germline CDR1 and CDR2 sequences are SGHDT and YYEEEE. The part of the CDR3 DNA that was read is TGTGCCAGCAGCTTGGGAGCGGGGAGGACCTACGAG. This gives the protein CASSLGAGRTYE. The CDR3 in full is CASSLGAGRTYEQYF.

Incomplete CDR3 DNA: TGTGCCTGGGCGACTCAAACTCCCTTCAGGGGGCGCTCCACTGAA. Encoded protein: CAWATQTPFRGRSTE. The whole CDR3 protein is CAWATQTPFRGRSTEAFF. The gene calls are TRBV30 and TRBJ1-1, with TRBD1 identical over 8 bases. The DNA ends 3 residues before the CDR3 does, and the rest of the CDR3 is filled in from the germline J gene. CDR1 GTSNPN and CDR2 SVGIG come from the germline V gene (reference sequence). V lost 5 bases to trimming and J lost 4 bases; unmatched junction nucleotides: 21. The CDR3 spans 18 residues.

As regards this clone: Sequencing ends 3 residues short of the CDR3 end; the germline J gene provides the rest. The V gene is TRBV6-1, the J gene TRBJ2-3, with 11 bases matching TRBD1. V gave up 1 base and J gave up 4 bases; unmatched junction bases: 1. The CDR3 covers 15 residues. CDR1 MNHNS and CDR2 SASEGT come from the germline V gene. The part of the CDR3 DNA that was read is TGTGCCAGCAGTGAAGGGACAGGGGGCGCAGATACG. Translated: CASSEGTGGADT. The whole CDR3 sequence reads CASSEGTGGADTQYF.

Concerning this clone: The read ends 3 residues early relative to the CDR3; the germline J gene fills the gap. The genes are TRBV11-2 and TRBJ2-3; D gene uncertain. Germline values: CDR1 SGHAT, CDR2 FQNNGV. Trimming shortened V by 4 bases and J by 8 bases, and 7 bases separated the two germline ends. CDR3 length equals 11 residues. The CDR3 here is CASSWLGTQYF. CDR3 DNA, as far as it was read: TGTGCCAGCAGCTGGCTTGGTACG. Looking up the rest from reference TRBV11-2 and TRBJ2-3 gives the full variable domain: EAGVAQSPRYKIIEKRQSVAFWCNPISGHATLYWYQQILGQGPKLLIQFQNNGVVDDSQLPKDRFSAERLKGVDSTLKIQPAKLEDSAVYLCASSWLGTQYFGPGTRLTVL.

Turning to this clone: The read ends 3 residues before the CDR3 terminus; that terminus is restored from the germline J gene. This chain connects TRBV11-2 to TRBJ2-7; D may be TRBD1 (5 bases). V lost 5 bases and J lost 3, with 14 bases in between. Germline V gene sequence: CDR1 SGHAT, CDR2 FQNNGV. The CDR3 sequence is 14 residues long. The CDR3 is CASSPEPGYYEQYF. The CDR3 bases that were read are TGTGCCAGCAGCCCAGAACCAGGGTACTACGAG.

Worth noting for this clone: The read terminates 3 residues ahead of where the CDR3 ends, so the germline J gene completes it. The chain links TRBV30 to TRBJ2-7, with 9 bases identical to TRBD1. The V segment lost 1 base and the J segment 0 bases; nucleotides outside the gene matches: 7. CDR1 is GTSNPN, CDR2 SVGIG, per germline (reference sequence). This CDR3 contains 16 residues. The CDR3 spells CAWSALGQGNSYEQYF. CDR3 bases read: TGTGCCTGGAGTGCCCTGGGACAGGGCAACTCCTACGAG. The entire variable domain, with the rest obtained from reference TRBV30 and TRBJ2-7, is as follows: SQTIHQWPATLVQPVGSPLSLECTVEGTSNPNLYWYRQAAGRGLQLLFYSVGIGQISSEVPQNLSASRPQDRQFILSSKKLLLSDSGFYLCAWSALGQGNSYEQYFGPGTRLTVT.

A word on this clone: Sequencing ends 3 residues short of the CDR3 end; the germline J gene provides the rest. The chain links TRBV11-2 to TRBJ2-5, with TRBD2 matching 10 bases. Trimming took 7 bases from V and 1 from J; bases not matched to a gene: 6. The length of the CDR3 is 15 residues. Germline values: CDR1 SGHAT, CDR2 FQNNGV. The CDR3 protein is CASTSLAGAQETQYF. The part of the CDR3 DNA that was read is TGTGCCAGCACTTCTCTAGCGGGGGCCCAAGAGACC.

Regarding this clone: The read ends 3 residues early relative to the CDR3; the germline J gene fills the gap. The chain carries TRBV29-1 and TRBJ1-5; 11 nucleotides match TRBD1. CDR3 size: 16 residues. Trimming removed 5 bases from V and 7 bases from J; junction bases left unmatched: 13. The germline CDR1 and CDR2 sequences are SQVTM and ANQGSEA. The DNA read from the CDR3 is TGCAGCGTTTCAATTCATGGACAGGGGGCTGGACAGCCC. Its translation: CSVSIHGQGAGQP. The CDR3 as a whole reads CSVSIHGQGAGQPQHF.

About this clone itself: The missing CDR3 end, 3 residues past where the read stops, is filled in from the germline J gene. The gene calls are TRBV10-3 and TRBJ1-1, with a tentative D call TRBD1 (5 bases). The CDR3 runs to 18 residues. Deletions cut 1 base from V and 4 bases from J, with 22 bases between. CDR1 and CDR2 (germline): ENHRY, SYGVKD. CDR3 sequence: CAISEFRGSSPGGTEAFF. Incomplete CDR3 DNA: TGTGCCATCAGTGAGTTTCGTGGGTCGTCCCCCGGGGGCACTGAA.

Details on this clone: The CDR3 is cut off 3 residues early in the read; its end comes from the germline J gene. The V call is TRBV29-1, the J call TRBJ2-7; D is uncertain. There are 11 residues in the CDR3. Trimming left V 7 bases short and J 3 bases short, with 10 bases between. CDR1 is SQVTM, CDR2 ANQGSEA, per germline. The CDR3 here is CSAGFLYEQYF. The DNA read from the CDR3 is TGCAGCGCCGGGTTCCTCTACGAG.

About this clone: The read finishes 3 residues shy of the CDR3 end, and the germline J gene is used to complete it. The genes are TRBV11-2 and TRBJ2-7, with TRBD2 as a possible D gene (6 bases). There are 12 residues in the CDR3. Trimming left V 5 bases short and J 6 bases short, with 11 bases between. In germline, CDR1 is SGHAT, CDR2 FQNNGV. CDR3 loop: CASSASETEQYF. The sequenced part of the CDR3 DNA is TGTGCCAGCAGCGCTAGCGAAACCGAG.

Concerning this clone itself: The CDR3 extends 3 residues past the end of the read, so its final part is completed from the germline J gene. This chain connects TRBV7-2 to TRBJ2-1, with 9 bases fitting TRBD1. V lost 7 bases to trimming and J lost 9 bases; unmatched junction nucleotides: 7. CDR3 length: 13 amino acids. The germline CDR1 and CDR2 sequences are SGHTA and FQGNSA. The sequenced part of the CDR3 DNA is TGTGCCAGCAAGGGGACAGGGTTGCGTGAG. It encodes CASKGTGLRE. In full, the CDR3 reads CASKGTGLREQFF. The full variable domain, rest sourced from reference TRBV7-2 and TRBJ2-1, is GAGVSQSPSNKVTEKGKDVELRCDPISGHTALYWYRQSLGQGLEFLIYFQGNSAPDKSGLPSDRFSAERTGGSVSTLTIQRTQQEDSAVYLCASKGTGLREQFFGPGTRLTVL.

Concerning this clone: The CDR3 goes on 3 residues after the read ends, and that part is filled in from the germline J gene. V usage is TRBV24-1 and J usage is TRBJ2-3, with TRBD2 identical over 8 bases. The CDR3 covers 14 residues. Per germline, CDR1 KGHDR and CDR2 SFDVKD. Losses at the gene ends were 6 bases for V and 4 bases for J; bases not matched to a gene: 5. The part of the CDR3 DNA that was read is TGTGCCACCAGTTTAGCGGGATCTGCAGATACG. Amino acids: CATSLAGSADT. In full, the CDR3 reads CATSLAGSADTQYF.

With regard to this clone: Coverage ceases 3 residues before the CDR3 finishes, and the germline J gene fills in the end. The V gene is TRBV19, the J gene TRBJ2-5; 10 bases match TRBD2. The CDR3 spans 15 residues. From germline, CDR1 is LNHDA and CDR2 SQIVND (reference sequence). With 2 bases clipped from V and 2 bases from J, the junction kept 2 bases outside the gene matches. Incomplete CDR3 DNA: TGTGCCAGTAGTATACTAGCGGGAGAGCAAGAGACC. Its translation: CASSILAGEQET. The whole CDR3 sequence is CASSILAGEQETQYF.

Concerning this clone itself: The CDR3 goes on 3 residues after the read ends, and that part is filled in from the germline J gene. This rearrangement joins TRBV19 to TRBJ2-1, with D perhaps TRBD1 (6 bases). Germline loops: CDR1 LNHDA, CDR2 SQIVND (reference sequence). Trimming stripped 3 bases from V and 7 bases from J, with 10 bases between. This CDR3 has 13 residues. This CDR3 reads CASSIQGRNEQFF. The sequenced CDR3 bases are TGTGCCAGTAGTATCCAGGGGCGGAATGAG.

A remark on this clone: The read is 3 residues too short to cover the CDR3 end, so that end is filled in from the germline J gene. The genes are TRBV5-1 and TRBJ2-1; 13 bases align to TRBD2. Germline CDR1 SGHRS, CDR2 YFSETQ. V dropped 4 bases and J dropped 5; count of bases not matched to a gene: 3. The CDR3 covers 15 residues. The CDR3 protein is CASSPLAGGDNEQFF. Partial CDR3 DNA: TGCGCCAGCAGCCCACTAGCGGGAGGGGACAATGAG.